A single sample gave rise to the 4 T cell receptor beta chains below, sequenced in a study of blood T cells in healthy people across ages. Using a J-beta primer mix together with a sample-barcoded 5' primer, a second PCR was run for about 6 to 11 cycles. TCRdb ran MiXCR on the 5' RACE reads and lists one entry per CDR3 protein. The profile covers roughly 800,000 distinct CDR3 sequences, with 30% to 45% appearing a single time and 10% to 15% taken by the ten largest. The sequenced material came from blood. These receptors all stem from a man aged 18 to 29 in good health.

This chain links TRBV20-1 with TRBJ2-4; no definite D call. The last part of the DNA fits TRBJ2-7 better; the J call may be wrong. The CDR3 totals 14 residues. The germline gives CDR1 DFQATT, CDR2 SNEGSKA (reference sequence). CDR3 loop: CSARRRARPYEQYF. CDR3 bases: TGCAGTGCTAGGCGTCGGGCAAGGCCCTACGAGCAGTACTTC.

The V gene is TRBV20-1, the J gene TRBJ2-1; 10 nucleotides align to TRBD2. This CDR3 spans 16 amino acids. After removal of 6 bases from V and 7 bases from J, the junction contained 15 bases not matched to a gene. Germline-derived CDR1 and CDR2 are DFQATT and SNEGSKA (reference sequence). The CDR3: CSAPMEAGGSRNEQFF. The CDR3 bases are TGCAGTGCCCCAATGGAAGCGGGGGGGAGTCGGAATGAGCAGTTCTTC.

This clonotype was counted a few times. The chain links TRBV14 to TRBJ2-5; D ambiguous. The CDR3 spans 14 residues. Germline assignment: CDR1 SGHDN and CDR2 FVKESK. V was clipped by 7 bases and J by 11 bases, with 23 bases between them. CDR3 amino acids: CASNHLGTYNEQYF. The CDR3 DNA follows: TGTGCCAGCAACCACTTAGGCACCTACAATGAGCAGTACTTC.

This clonotype occurred a few times. The chain uses TRBV7-9 and TRBJ1-1, with unresolved D. Germline CDR1 SEHNR, CDR2 FQNEAQ (reference sequence). The CDR3 spans 15 residues. The ends were cut back, 1 base at V and 0 bases at J, with 9 bases in the middle. CDR3 residues: CASSLDGQMNTEAFF. DNA of the CDR3: TGTGCCAGCAGCTTAGACGGCCAGATGAACACTGAAGCTTTCTTT.